Listed below are T cell receptor beta chains from one sample, sequenced in a study of T cells in Graves' hyperthyroidism and ophthalmopathy. Via MiXCR, TCRdb re-called the multiplex PCR reads, giving one row per CDR3 protein. This table has approximately 410,000 distinct CDR3 sequences, roughly 14% appearing once. The sample comprised blood. All receptors come from a man between 18 and 35 years old with Graves' ophthalmopathy. Each CDR3 is given without its conserved first and last residue. Each record gives: J gene, V gene, clone size, CDR3 protein. The size field is filled for only some rows; it gives once, few, many or a size class.

>TRBJ2-3|TRBV24-1|NA
ATSEPGQGSDTQY
>TRBJ1-2|TRBV6-1|NA
ASTPTEDRLHGYT
>TRBJ2-5|TRBV27|NA
ASSLGLAVGEAQY
>TRBJ2-5|TRBV5-1|many
ASSGRLGPSETQY
>TRBJ1-6|TRBV7-2|many
ASSYWTGSDSPLH
>TRBJ1-5|TRBV27|many
ASSFLTENQPQH
>TRBJ2-7|TRBV19|NA
ASRGVGEQY
>TRBJ2-1|TRBV11-2|few
ASSLEEVYNEQF
>TRBJ1-5|TRBV20-1|many
SAAQGTASNQPQH
>TRBJ2-3|TRBV19|NA
ASSNAPRWTDTQY
>TRBJ2-5|TRBV20-1|once
SARDISGVETQY
>TRBJ1-1|TRBV28|many
ASSLQGLGEAF
>TRBJ1-5|TRBV20-1|many
SAKVIYSNQPQH
>TRBJ2-7|TRBV28|NA
ASSSGGAAEEQY
>TRBJ2-3|TRBV7-2|medium-sized
ASSFRGGGIMTDTQY
>TRBJ2-1|TRBV18|many
ASSLPGERGWNEQF